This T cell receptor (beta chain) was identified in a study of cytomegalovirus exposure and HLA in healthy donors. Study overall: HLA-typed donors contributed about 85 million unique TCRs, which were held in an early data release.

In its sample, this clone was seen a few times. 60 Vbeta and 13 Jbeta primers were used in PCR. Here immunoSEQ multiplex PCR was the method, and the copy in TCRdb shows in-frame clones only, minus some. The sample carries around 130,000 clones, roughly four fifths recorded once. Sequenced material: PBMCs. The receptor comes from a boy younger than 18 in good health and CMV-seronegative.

The CDR3 is CASSFRGDQPQHF. CDR3 coding DNA: TGTGCCAGTAGCTTCAGGGGTGATCAGCCCCAGCATTTT. This sequence joins TRBV19 and TRBJ1-5, with D possibly TRBD1 on 6 matching bases. The V end lost 6 bases, the J end lost 5 bases, and 11 bases lay between the germline ends. CDR3 size: 13 residues. CDR1 is LNHDA and CDR2 is SQIVND in the germline V gene (reference sequence).